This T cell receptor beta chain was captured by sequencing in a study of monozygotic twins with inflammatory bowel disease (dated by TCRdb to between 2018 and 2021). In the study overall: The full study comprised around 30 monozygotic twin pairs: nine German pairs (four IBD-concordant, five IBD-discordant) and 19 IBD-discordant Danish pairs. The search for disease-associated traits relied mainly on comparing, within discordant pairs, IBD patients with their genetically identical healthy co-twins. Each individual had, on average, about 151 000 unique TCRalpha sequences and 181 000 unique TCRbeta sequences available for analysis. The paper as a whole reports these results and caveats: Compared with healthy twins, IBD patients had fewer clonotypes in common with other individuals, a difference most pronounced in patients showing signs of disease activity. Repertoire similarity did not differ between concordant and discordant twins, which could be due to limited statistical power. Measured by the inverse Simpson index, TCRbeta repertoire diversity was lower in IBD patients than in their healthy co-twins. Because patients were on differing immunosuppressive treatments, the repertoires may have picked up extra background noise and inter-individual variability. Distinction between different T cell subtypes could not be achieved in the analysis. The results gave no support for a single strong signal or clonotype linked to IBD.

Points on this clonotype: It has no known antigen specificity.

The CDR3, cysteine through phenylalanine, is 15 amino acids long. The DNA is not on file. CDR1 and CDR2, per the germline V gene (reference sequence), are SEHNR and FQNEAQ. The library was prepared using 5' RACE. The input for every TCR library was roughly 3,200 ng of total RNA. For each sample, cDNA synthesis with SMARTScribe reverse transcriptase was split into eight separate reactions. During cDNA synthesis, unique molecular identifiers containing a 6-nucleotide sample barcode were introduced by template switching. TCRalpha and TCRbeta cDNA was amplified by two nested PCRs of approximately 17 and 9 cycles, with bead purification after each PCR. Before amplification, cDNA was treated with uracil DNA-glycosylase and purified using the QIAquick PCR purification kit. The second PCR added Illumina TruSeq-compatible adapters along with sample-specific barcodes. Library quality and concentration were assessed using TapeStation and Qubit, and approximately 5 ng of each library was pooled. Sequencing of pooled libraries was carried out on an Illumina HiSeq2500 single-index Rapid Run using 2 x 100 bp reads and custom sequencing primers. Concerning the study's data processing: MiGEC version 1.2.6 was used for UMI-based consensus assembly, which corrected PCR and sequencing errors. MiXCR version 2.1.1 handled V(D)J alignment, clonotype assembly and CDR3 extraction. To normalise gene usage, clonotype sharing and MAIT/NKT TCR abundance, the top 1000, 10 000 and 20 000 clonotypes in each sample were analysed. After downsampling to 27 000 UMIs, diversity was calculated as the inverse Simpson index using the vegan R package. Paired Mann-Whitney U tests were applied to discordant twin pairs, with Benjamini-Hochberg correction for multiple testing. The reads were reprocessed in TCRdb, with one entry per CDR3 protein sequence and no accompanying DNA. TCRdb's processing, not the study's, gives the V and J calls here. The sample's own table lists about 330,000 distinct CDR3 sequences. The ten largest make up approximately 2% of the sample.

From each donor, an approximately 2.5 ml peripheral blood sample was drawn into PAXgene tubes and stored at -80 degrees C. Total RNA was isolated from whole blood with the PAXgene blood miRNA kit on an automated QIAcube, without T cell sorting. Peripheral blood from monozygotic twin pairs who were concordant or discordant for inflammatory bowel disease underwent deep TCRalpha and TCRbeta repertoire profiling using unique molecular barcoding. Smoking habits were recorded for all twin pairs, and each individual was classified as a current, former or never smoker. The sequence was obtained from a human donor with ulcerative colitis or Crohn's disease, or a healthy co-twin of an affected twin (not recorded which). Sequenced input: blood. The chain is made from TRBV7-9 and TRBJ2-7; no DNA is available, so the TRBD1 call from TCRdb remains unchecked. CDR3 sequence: CASSSGTGLKSEQYF.